Listed here are 16 T cell receptor beta chains from one sample, sequenced in a study of T cell responses to AZD1222 COVID-19 vaccine. Sequenced by immunoSEQ multiplex PCR; TCRdb stores in-frame clones only, minus some. This table holds 75,000 to 85,000 clones, about 83% found once. The material was peripheral blood, obtained 28 days after the second AZD1222 dose. The receptors come from an adult who received the AZD1222 COVID-19 vaccine.

The chain is built from TRBV28 and TRBJ1-3, with 7 bases fitting TRBD1. V lost 8 bases, J lost 10 bases, and 5 bases stayed unmatched. The CDR3 loop spans 11 amino acids. Germline V gives CDR1 MDHEN, CDR2 SYDVKM. CDR3 sequence reads: CASGRTGTIYF. For the CDR3, the DNA is TGTGCCAGCGGTCGGACAGGTACCATATATTTT.

The rearrangement uses TRBV6-4 and TRBJ1-2, with D possibly matching TRBD1 (5 bases). Looked up from germline, CDR1 is MRHNA and CDR2 is SNTAGT. This CDR3 is built from 14 residues. V lost 11 bases, J lost 2 bases, and 18 bases lay in between. Here the CDR3 DNA reads TGTGCCCCAGGGTTTGGTCCCACAAACTATGGCTACACCTTC. Its translation is CAPGFGPTNYGYTF.

The chain carries TRBV4-1 and TRBJ2-7; no clear D. Trimming removed 4 bases at V and 3 bases at J, with 16 bases between. This CDR3 is built from 15 residues. Germline V lookup: CDR1 MGHRA, CDR2 YSYEKL. The CDR3 sequence: CASSPNPVRNYEQYF. CDR3 in DNA: TGCGCCAGCAGCCCAAACCCGGTCCGTAACTACGAGCAGTACTTC.

The chain is built from TRBV9 and TRBJ1-2, with D possibly TRBD1 on 5 matching bases. The germline CDR1 and CDR2 sequences are SGDLS and YYNGEE. Trimming took off 0 bases at V and 7 bases at J, with 10 bases between the two ends. CDR3 size: 13 residues. The CDR3 nucleotides are TGTGCCAGCAGCGTAGGAGGGGTGGGTGGCTACACCTTC. This gives the protein CASSVGGVGGYTF.

The rearrangement uses TRBV7-8 and TRBJ1-1; D not resolved. Germline loops: CDR1 SGHVS, CDR2 FQNEAQ. Deletions cut 1 base from V and 4 bases from J, with 10 bases between. The CDR3 is 14 residues long. DNA for the CDR3: TGTGCCAGCAGCTTAGTGTCTGACTCCACTGAAGCTTTCTTT. Encoded protein: CASSLVSDSTEAFF.

The gene calls are TRBV7-2 and TRBJ1-4; 7 bases agree with TRBD1. Germline V gene data show CDR1 as SGHTA and CDR2 as FQGNSA. There are 14 residues in the CDR3. J gave up 7 bases and V 4 bases, and 6 bases lay outside the gene matches. The CDR3 protein is CASSSTGNGEKLFF. The CDR3, as DNA: TGTGCCAGCAGCTCGACAGGGAATGGTGAAAAACTGTTTTTT.

The chain combines TRBV3-1 (or the pseudogene TRBV3-2) with TRBJ1-2, with unresolved D. Germline CDR1 reads LGHDT; CDR2 reads YNNKEL (reference sequence). CDR3 length: 13 amino acids. The V end lost 2 bases, the J end lost 2 bases, and 6 bases lay between the germline ends. CDR3 nucleotides: TGTGCCAGCAGCCAATATTTGAACTATGGCTACACCTTC. Residues: CASSQYLNYGYTF.

The chain employs TRBV5-1 and TRBJ2-7; no clear D. Trimming removed 0 bases from V and 0 bases from J, with 7 bases in between. This CDR3 region has 14 residues. Germline CDR1 is SGHRS and CDR2 is YFSETQ. CDR3 residues: CASSLAAPSYEQYF. The CDR3 bases are TGCGCCAGCAGCTTGGCGGCCCCCTCCTACGAGCAGTACTTC.

The CDR3 bases are TGCGCCAGCAGCTGGTCCGGCGGAGGCGATCAGCCCCAGCATTTT. Translation: CASSWSGGGDQPQHF. The chain has TRBV5-1 and TRBJ1-5, with D hard to call. Trimming removed 3 bases at V and 5 bases at J, with 15 bases between. Looked up from germline, CDR1 is SGHRS and CDR2 is YFSETQ. The CDR3 runs to 15 residues.

In DNA form, the CDR3 reads TGTGCCAGCAGTTCCCCCAGTGAGAATTCACCCCTCCACTTT. Amino acid sequence: CASSSPSENSPLHF. The rearrangement joins TRBV27 to TRBJ1-6, with D uncertain. V lost 4 bases, J lost 7 bases, and 11 bases lay in between. Per germline, CDR1 MNHEY and CDR2 SMNVEV (reference sequence). This CDR3 is built from 14 residues.

Written as DNA, the CDR3 is TGTGCCAGTAGTATAGTGGACACTCCCTCCTACGAGCAGTACTTC. It encodes CASSIVDTPSYEQYF. The chain couples TRBV19 to TRBJ2-7; the D gene is possibly TRBD1 (5 bases). The V end lost 1 base, the J end lost 0 bases, and 10 bases lay between the germline ends. The CDR3 totals 15 residues. Germline CDR1 is LNHDA and CDR2 is SQIVND (reference sequence).

This chain uses TRBV7-9 with TRBJ2-5; no firm D call. Trimming stripped 8 bases from V and 1 base from J, with 14 bases between. Germline V gene data show CDR1 as SEHNR and CDR2 as FQNEAQ (reference sequence). CDR3 length equals 14 residues. The CDR3, as DNA: TGTGCCAGCGGAGTGGTAGCACTCCAAGAGACCCAGTACTTC. This translates into CASGVVALQETQYF.

The rearrangement uses TRBV5-5 and TRBJ1-2; D possibly corresponds to TRBD1 (5 bases). The V gene's germline CDR1 is SGHKS and CDR2 YYEKEE (reference sequence). V dropped 0 bases and J dropped 4 bases, with 10 bases sitting between them. The CDR3 contains 14 residues. In DNA form, the CDR3 reads TGTGCCAGCAGCTTGGATCGGGGGTTCTATGGCTACACCTTC. Its translation: CASSLDRGFYGYTF.

V and J are TRBV9 and TRBJ2-2, with TRBD1 matching 10 bases. V dropped 3 bases and J dropped 8; count of bases not matched to a gene: 10. The CDR3 extends over 16 amino acids. Germline values: CDR1 SGDLS, CDR2 YYNGEE. The CDR3 loop is CASSEPGTGVSGELFF. The CDR3 DNA is TGTGCCAGCAGCGAGCCCGGGACAGGGGTTTCGGGGGAGCTGTTTTTT.

The chain couples TRBV7-2 to TRBJ2-2; the D is unclear. The CDR3 contains 13 residues. CDR1 and CDR2 (germline): SGHTA, FQGNSA. The germline V and J ends were trimmed by 6 bases and 8 bases, with 13 bases remaining between them. This CDR3 reads CASSRAFGGELFF. The DNA for the CDR3 is TGTGCCAGCAGTCGGGCCTTCGGGGGGGAGCTGTTTTTT.

J is TRBJ1-2 and V is TRBV30; D may be TRBD1 (6 bases). Germline V gene lookup returns CDR1 GTSNPN and CDR2 SVGIG (reference sequence). The CDR3 is made up of 15 amino acids. V gave up 1 base and J gave up 8 bases, with 20 bases separating them. The CDR3 here is CAWSGDFGLGGGYTF. As DNA, the CDR3 is TGTGCCTGGAGTGGGGATTTCGGGCTGGGGGGCGGCTACACCTTC.